Below, 23 T cell receptor beta chains from the same sample are listed, as sequenced in a study of shared clonotypes between healthy human individuals. Profiled with immunoSEQ multiplex PCR; TCRdb holds only in-frame clones, not every one. The table has 1,400,000 or so clones, approximately 98.5% seen once; the top ten hold around 0.33%. Sequenced material: naive CD4+ T cells sorted from blood. Subset in this sample: CD45RA+ positively selected. These receptor sequences come from a man aged 25 to 40 in good health.

This chain connects TRBV15 to TRBJ2-3; D is ambiguous. CDR1 and CDR2 (germline): LNHNV, YYDKDF (reference sequence). The CDR3 totals 15 residues. V was shortened by 1 base and J by 4 bases, with 12 bases between the two germline ends. The CDR3 here is CATSRGVGRADTQYF. The CDR3 nucleotides are TGTGCCACCAGCAGAGGGGTAGGCCGAGCAGATACGCAGTATTTT.

The genes are TRBV30 and TRBJ2-1, with TRBD2 matching over 7 bases. This CDR3 is 13 amino acids long. Germline CDR1 is GTSNPN and CDR2 is SVGIG (reference sequence). V shed 2 bases and J 5 bases; nucleotides not matched to a gene: 3. The CDR3 DNA follows: TGTGCCTGGAGTAGGGGACTAAACAATGAGCAGTTCTTC. Translating gives CAWSRGLNNEQFF. The whole variable domain, remainder taken from reference TRBV30 and TRBJ2-1, is SQTIHQWPATLVQPVGSPLSLECTVEGTSNPNLYWYRQAAGRGLQLLFYSVGIGQISSEVPQNLSASRPQDRQFILSSKKLLLSDSGFYLCAWSRGLNNEQFFGPGTRLTVL.

The chain couples TRBV18 to TRBJ2-7; D remains unclear. Germline V gene sequence: CDR1 KGHSH, CDR2 LQKENI. Trimming left V 3 bases short and J 5 bases short, with 8 bases between. The CDR3 runs to 12 residues. In DNA form, the CDR3 reads TGTGCCAGCTCACCCTTATCGCACGAGCAGTACTTC. Translation: CASSPLSHEQYF. Using reference TRBV18 and TRBJ2-7 for the parts outside the CDR3, the full variable domain is NAGVMQNPRHLVRRRGQEARLRCSPMKGHSHVYWYRQLPEEGLKFMVYLQKENIIDESGMPKERFSAEFPKEGPSILRIQQVVRGDSAAYFCASSPLSHEQYFGPGTRLTVT.

This clone was seen a single time. The chain carries TRBV23-1 and TRBJ2-2, with 7 bases matching TRBD1. TRBV23-1 is given ORF status, its function remaining uncertain. The CDR3 consists of 15 residues. V shed 5 bases, J shed 6 bases, and the junction held 9 bases outside the gene matches. CDR3 amino acids: CASSCSGGLSGELFF. CDR3 nucleotide sequence: TGCGCCAGCAGTTGTTCAGGGGGTTTGTCCGGGGAGCTGTTTTTT.

V gene TRBV7-9 combines with J gene TRBJ1-1, with a tentative D call TRBD1 (5 bases). This CDR3 has 14 residues. Germline V lookup: CDR1 SEHNR, CDR2 FQNEAQ (reference sequence). V lost 2 bases and J lost 1, with 8 bases in between. CDR3 loop: CASSLRGSNTEAFF. Here the CDR3 DNA reads TGTGCCAGCAGCTTACGGGGCTCGAACACTGAAGCTTTCTTT.

The rearrangement uses TRBV7-2 and TRBJ1-5; D is undetermined. CDR3 length equals 16 residues. Per the germline V gene, CDR1 is SGHTA and CDR2 is FQGNSA. V lost 1 base to trimming and J lost 0 bases, with 10 bases between them. The CDR3 DNA is TGTGCCAGCAGCTTAGTCTGGGGAATTAGCAATCAGCCCCAGCATTTT. Translation gives CASSLVWGISNQPQHF.

This clone has just one count. Other DNA sequences in this sample translate to the same CDR3. V is TRBV5-1 and J is TRBJ2-2; D could derive from TRBD1 or TRBD2 (5 bases each). With 0 bases removed from V and 8 bases from J, the gap between germline ends came to 11 bases. CDR3 length equals 14 residues. From germline, CDR1 is SGHRS and CDR2 YFSETQ. CDR3 sequence reads: CASSLAGATGELFF. The CDR3 coding sequence is TGCGCCAGCAGCTTGGCCGGGGCGACTGGGGAGCTGTTTTTT.

This clone was counted only a few times. V gene TRBV25-1 combines with J gene TRBJ1-5; 9 positions agree with TRBD1. The germline V gene has CDR1 MGHDK and CDR2 SYGVNS. CDR3 length: 15 amino acids. V was clipped by 4 bases and J by 5 bases; unmatched bases: 6. CDR3 loop: CASSGGQGAHQPQHF. The CDR3 DNA reads as TGTGCCAGCAGTGGGGGACAGGGTGCCCATCAGCCCCAGCATTTT.

The V and J genes are TRBV19 and TRBJ1-2; 7 nucleotides match TRBD1. The trim removed 6 bases at V and 7 bases at J, leaving 11 bases unmatched. Germline V CDR1 and CDR2: LNHDA, SQIVND (reference sequence). The CDR3 covers 14 residues. CDR3 in amino acids: CASSLQGSTSGYTF. The CDR3 bases are TGTGCCAGTAGCCTACAGGGGTCTACTTCTGGCTACACCTTC.

V gene TRBV5-4 combines with J gene TRBJ2-3; D uncertain. With 0 bases removed from V and 0 bases from J, the gap between germline ends came to 8 bases. Germline V gene lookup returns CDR1 SGHNT and CDR2 YYREEE (reference sequence). The CDR3 runs 15 residues. This chain's CDR3 is CASSLEVLSTDTQYF. For the CDR3, the DNA is TGTGCCAGCAGCTTGGAAGTGTTGAGCACAGATACGCAGTATTTT.

The CDR3 region has the DNA TGTGCCAGCATGGGATCGACGAGAGGGGGACACCCGTCTGGAAACACCATATATTTT. Amino acid sequence: CASMGSTRGGHPSGNTIYF. This chain links TRBV5-5 with TRBJ1-3; tentative D call: TRBD1 (6 bases). Germline CDR1 reads SGHKS; CDR2 reads YYEKEE (reference sequence). The CDR3 is 19 residues long. Trimming pared 6 bases from V and 1 base from J, leaving 26 bases between.

This clone showed up just once. The genes are TRBV29-1 and TRBJ2-7; D may be TRBD2 (5 bases). Trimming cost V 5 bases and J 7 bases, with 12 bases left between them. This CDR3 spans 11 amino acids. Germline lookup yields CDR1 SQVTM and CDR2 ANQGSEA. The CDR3 DNA sequence: TGCAGCGTTAAAAGCCCGGGGGAGCAGTACTTC. Translated: CSVKSPGEQYF.

J is TRBJ1-1 and V is TRBV10-1; D is perhaps TRBD1 (6 bases). Germline CDR1 and CDR2: WNHNN and SYGVQD (reference sequence). There are 14 residues in the CDR3. Trimming took 0 bases from V and 4 from J, leaving 9 bases between them. The CDR3 reads CASSESGGGTEAFF. In DNA form, the CDR3 reads TGCGCCAGCAGTGAGTCTGGAGGGGGCACTGAAGCTTTCTTT.

The chain couples TRBV28 to TRBJ2-5; TRBD2 matches 12 bases. J was trimmed by 2 bases and V by 4 bases; bases with no gene match: 2. This CDR3 region has 15 residues. The germline V gene encodes CDR1 MDHEN and CDR2 SYDVKM. This CDR3 reads CASSWTSGVQETQYF. In DNA, the CDR3 is TGTGCCAGCAGTTGGACTAGCGGGGTTCAAGAGACCCAGTACTTC.

This chain connects TRBV7-2 to TRBJ2-3, with 7 bases lining up with TRBD2. V lost 0 bases, J lost 1 base, and 4 bases stayed unmatched. CDR3 length: 16 amino acids. The germline CDR1 and CDR2 sequences are SGHTA and FQGNSA. The CDR3 DNA is TGTGCCAGCAGCTTAGCGTGGACTAGGGGCACAGATACGCAGTATTTT. It codes for CASSLAWTRGTDTQYF.

The V call is TRBV7-5, the J call TRBJ1-5; the D call of TRBD1 is as the table states it, not checked on the DNA. TRBV7-5 is marked as a pseudogene. CDR3 length: 14 residues. CDR3 residues: CARAVGGCFQPQHF. The CDR3 bases are TGTGCCAGAGCGGTAGGGGGCTGTTTTCAGCCCCAGCATTTT.

The V and J genes are TRBV4-3 and TRBJ2-2; D remains ambiguous. V was pared by 2 bases and J by 3 bases, with 7 bases between. CDR3 length equals 14 residues. Germline assignment: CDR1 LGHNA and CDR2 YSLEER. In DNA form, the CDR3 reads TGCGCCAGCAGCCAAACGGGTGACACCGGGGAGCTGTTTTTT. Protein product: CASSQTGDTGELFF.

The rearrangement joins TRBV5-1 to TRBJ2-2; D is ambiguous. Trimming cost V 0 bases and J 10 bases, with 7 bases left between them. The CDR3 loop spans 12 amino acids. Germline values: CDR1 SGHRS, CDR2 YFSETQ. DNA of the CDR3: TGCGCCAGCAGCTTGGTGGGGTTGGAGCTGTTTTTT. This sequence encodes CASSLVGLELFF. Combining the CDR3 with reference TRBV5-1 and TRBJ2-2 gives the whole variable domain KAGVTQTPRYLIKTRGQQVTLSCSPISGHRSVSWYQQTPGQGLQFLFEYFSETQRNKGNFPGRFSGRQFSNSRSEMNVSTLELGDSALYLCASSLVGLELFFGEGSRLTVL.

This chain joins TRBV6-5 and TRBJ2-1; 9 bases agree with TRBD1. The trim removed 0 bases at V and 8 bases at J, leaving 8 bases unmatched. Per germline, CDR1 MNHEY and CDR2 SVGAGI. The CDR3 has 16 residues. This CDR3 is CASSYSLGTGRYEQFF. The CDR3 DNA reads TGTGCCAGCAGTTACTCGCTCGGGACAGGGAGATATGAGCAGTTCTTC.

The V gene is TRBV7-9, the J gene TRBJ2-5; 8 nucleotides line up with TRBD2. Germline trimming cut 4 bases from V and 5 bases from J; bases unmatched to any gene: 15. The CDR3 spans 17 residues. Germline V gene sequence: CDR1 SEHNR, CDR2 FQNEAQ (reference sequence). CDR3 sequence reads: CASSSYSGGAYWETQYF. CDR3 nucleotide sequence: TGTGCCAGCAGCTCATACTCCGGGGGGGCGTACTGGGAGACCCAGTACTTC.

The rearrangement joins TRBV27 to TRBJ2-7; TRBD1 aligns across 10 bases. The CDR3 spans 13 residues. V lost 6 bases and J lost 9; bases outside the gene matches: 8. CDR1 is MNHEY and CDR2 is SMNVEV in the germline V gene (reference sequence). The CDR3 DNA is TGTGCCAGCAGACAGACAGGGGGCCTCGGGCAGTACTTC. Translation gives CASRQTGGLGQYF.

The J gene is TRBJ2-1, the V gene TRBV5-1; 7 positions match TRBD2. The CDR3 is made up of 16 amino acids. Losses at the gene ends were 4 bases for V and 3 bases for J; bases not matched to a gene: 10. Germline V CDR1 and CDR2: SGHRS, YFSETQ. The CDR3 sequence: CASSIPLAGLYNEQFF. The CDR3, as DNA: TGCGCCAGCAGCATCCCCTTAGCGGGTCTCTACAATGAGCAGTTCTTC.

The CDR3 spells CAINEDGRYAFF. The CDR3, as DNA: TGTGCCATCAACGAGGACGGGAGGTACGCTTTCTTT. This chain links TRBV7-9 with TRBJ1-1; D remains ambiguous. Germline V gene sequence: CDR1 SEHNR, CDR2 FQNEAQ (reference sequence). The CDR3 covers 12 residues. V lost 10 bases and J lost 11, with 20 bases in between.